A selection of T cell receptor beta chains follows, all from one sample in a study of T cell repertoires in cytomegalovirus infection. TCRdb reanalysed the reads using MiXCR and keeps one entry per CDR3 protein. The profile covers approximately 730,000 distinct CDR3 sequences, with roughly a third appearing a single time and roughly 18% taken by the ten largest. These receptors' targets are unknown. Sequencing used cultured PBMCs, obtained from culture after CMV antigen stimulation. The receptors here all came from a human donor in good health (CMV status not recorded). Some clones in this sample may be carry-over from other donors' samples. CDR3s include the opening cysteine and the closing phenylalanine or tryptophan. The D gene is left open where the match is weak. Rows give clone size only sometimes, using once, few, many, or a class for an expanded clone.

clone_size	d_call	v_call	j_call	cdr3_length	cdr3_aa	cdr3_nt
.	TRBD1	TRBV12-3/TRBV12-4	TRBJ1-1	13	CASRDSLNTEAFF	TGTGCCAGCCGGGACAGTTTGAACACTGAAGCTTTCTTT
.	TRBD2	TRBV28	TRBJ2-1	18	CASGTSGGSYLSYNEQFF	TGTGCCAGCGGAACTAGCGGGGGGTCCTACTTGTCCTACAATGAGCAGTTCTTC
.	.	TRBV5-1	TRBJ1-5	14	CASSLEGLSQPQHF	TGCGCCAGCAGCTTGGAAGGGCTCAGTCAGCCCCAGCATTTT
.	.	TRBV20-1	TRBJ2-7	14	CSARVGASAYEQYF	TGCAGTGCTAGAGTAGGGGCTAGCGCCTACGAGCAGTACTTC
few	.	TRBV20-1	TRBJ1-1	14	CSAGEDTKGTEAFF	TGCAGTGCGGGGGAAGACACGAAGGGTACTGAAGCTTTCTTT
.	.	TRBV19	TRBJ1-5	14	CASSKGVGGQPQHF	TGTGCCAGTAGTAAAGGTGTAGGGGGACAGCCCCAGCATTTT
few	.	TRBV11-2	TRBJ1-3	14	CASSQQAAGNTIYF	TGTGCCAGCAGCCAACAGGCAGCTGGAAACACCATATATTTT
.	.	TRBV6-6	TRBJ1-3	13	CASGGGGGNTIYF	TGTGCCAGCGGAGGGGGAGGCGGAAACACCATATATTTT
.	.	TRBV20-1	TRBJ2-5	16	CSAMPRVKQTQETQYF	TGCAGTGCCATGCCCAGAGTCAAACAGACCCAAGAGACCCAGTACTTC
once	.	TRBV5-4	TRBJ2-1	12	CASSSHGNEQFF	TGTGCCAGCAGCTCCCATGGAAATGAGCAGTTCTTC
few	.	TRBV7-9	TRBJ1-1	19	CASSLFASGMRGRNTEAFF	TGTGCCAGCAGCTTATTTGCGTCTGGGATGAGGGGGAGGAACACTGAAGCTTTCTTT
many	TRBD2	TRBV7-6	TRBJ2-1	15	CASSSGGSFGNEQFF	TGTGCCAGCAGCTCCGGGGGGAGTTTCGGCAATGAGCAGTTCTTC
.	.	TRBV5-1	TRBJ2-7	15	CASSLGSPPIYEQYF	TGCGCCAGCAGCTTGGGGTCACCCCCCATCTACGAGCAGTACTTC
.	.	TRBV19	TRBJ2-5	13	CASSMSNQETQYF	TGTGCCAGTAGTATGTCCAACCAAGAGACCCAGTACTTC
few	.	TRBV6-1	TRBJ2-1	14	CASRSREFYNEQFF	TGTGCCAGCAGGAGCCGGGAGTTCTACAATGAGCAGTTCTTC
.	.	TRBV11-1	TRBJ2-5	13	CASSYQDQETQYF	TGTGCCAGCAGCTACCAAGACCAAGAGACCCAGTACTTC
few	.	TRBV20-1	TRBJ1-1	14	CSARDAQIDTEAFF	TGCAGTGCTAGAGATGCCCAGATAGACACTGAAGCTTTCTTT
.	.	TRBV7-8	TRBJ2-7	14	CASRLRSAPYEQYF	TGTGCCAGCAGATTACGGTCGGCCCCCTACGAGCAGTACTTC
few	.	TRBV19	TRBJ2-1	13	CASRRGRGNEQFF	TGTGCCAGTAGGAGGGGCCGGGGCAATGAGCAGTTCTTC
.	TRBD1	TRBV27	TRBJ1-1	16	CASSTSGTGQNTEAFF	TGTGCCAGCAGTACCTCCGGGACAGGGCAAAACACTGAAGCTTTCTTT
.	.	TRBV6-1	TRBJ1-1	14	CATRRNIVNTEAFF	TGTGCCACCAGAAGGAACATTGTGAACACTGAAGCTTTCTTT
.	.	TRBV28	TRBJ1-5	11	CASSWGQPQHF	TGTGCCAGCAGTTGGGGTCAGCCCCAGCATTTT
.	TRBD1	TRBV27	TRBJ1-2	17	CASRPGQGLYSGGGYTF	TGTGCCAGCAGACCGGGACAGGGGCTCTATAGCGGGGGTGGCTACACCTTC
.	.	TRBV19	TRBJ1-6	15	CASSIDLDGGSPLHF	TGTGCCAGTAGTATAGATCTCGACGGCGGTTCACCCCTCCACTTT
many	.	TRBV7-2	TRBJ2-7	13	CASSRGAPYEQYF	TGTGCCAGCAGCCGCGGGGCCCCCTACGAGCAGTACTTC
few	.	TRBV28	TRBJ1-2	15	CASSLGGRRGHGYTF	TGTGCCAGCAGTTTGGGGGGGCGGAGGGGCCATGGCTACACCTTC
.	.	TRBV7-6	TRBJ2-3	16	CASSLGSRGPTDTQYF	TGTGCCAGCAGCTTGGGCAGCAGGGGTCCCACAGATACGCAGTATTTT
.	.	TRBV20-1	TRBJ1-1	13	CSARRQRTTEAFF	TGCAGTGCTCGACGACAGCGAACGACTGAAGCTTTCTTT
.	TRBD1	TRBV19	TRBJ1-2	14	CASSIGGQTGSKDF	TGTGCCAGTAGTATAGGTGGGCAGACAGGGTCAAAGGACTTC
.	.	TRBV10-3	TRBJ1-6	15	CAISESSGRRSPLHF	TGTGCCATCAGTGAGTCGTCAGGTCGGAGATCACCCCTCCACTTT
few	.	TRBV27	TRBJ1-2	17	CASSPRDSPVWDYGYTF	TGTGCCAGCAGTCCGAGAGATTCTCCCGTCTGGGACTATGGCTACACCTTC
.	.	TRBV6-2/TRBV6-3	TRBJ1-1	12	CASSRQGGRAFF	TGTGCCAGCAGTCGTCAGGGAGGTCGAGCTTTCTTT
few	.	TRBV20-1	TRBJ1-1	12	CSVPPGGRLAFF	TGCAGTGTCCCCCCCGGGGGGCGCCTAGCTTTCTTT
few	TRBD1	TRBV28	TRBJ1-5	14	CASSRQGHNQPQHF	TGTGCCAGCAGCCGACAGGGACACAATCAGCCCCAGCATTTT
few	.	TRBV7-8	TRBJ2-5	16	CASSFLPPGEVETQYF	TGTGCCAGCAGCTTCCTCCCCCCGGGAGAGGTCGAGACCCAGTACTTC
.	TRBD1	TRBV6-6	TRBJ1-5	14	CASSTTGGRQPQHF	TGTGCCAGCAGTACGACAGGGGGCCGGCAGCCCCAGCATTTT
few	.	TRBV7-2	TRBJ2-6	15	CASSVDVSGANVLTF	TGTGCCAGCAGCGTCGACGTATCTGGGGCCAACGTCCTGACTTTC
few	TRBD1	TRBV20-1	TRBJ1-5	13	CSARGQGAQPQHF	TGCAGTGCTAGAGGACAGGGGGCTCAGCCCCAGCATTTT
many	.	TRBV6-8	TRBJ1-2	13	CASSYSRGYGYTF	TGTGCCAGCAGTTACTCGAGGGGCTATGGCTACACCTTC
many	.	TRBV7-6	TRBJ2-1	14	CASSLGTGYNEQFF	TGTGCCAGCAGTTTAGGGACGGGGTACAATGAGCAGTTCTTC
many	.	TRBV7-2	TRBJ2-7	11	CASSSTTLAYF	TGTGCCAGCAGTTCGACTACATTGGCGTACTTC
.	.	TRBV2	TRBJ1-2	14	CASSENGGFYGYTF	TGTGCCAGCAGTGAAAATGGGGGCTTTTACGGCTACACCTTC
once	.	TRBV19	TRBJ1-2	14	CASSRFGGNYGYTF	TGTGCCAGTAGTCGATTTGGGGGTAACTATGGCTACACCTTC
.	.	TRBV13	TRBJ1-2	13	CASSLVPADGYTF	TGTGCCAGCAGCTTAGTTCCAGCTGATGGCTACACCTTC
few	TRBD1	TRBV7-2	TRBJ2-7	14	CATQVGTGGYEQYF	TGTGCCACCCAAGTTGGGACAGGGGGTTACGAGCAGTACTTC
.	TRBD1	TRBV19	TRBJ2-1	14	CASSPRTGWNEQFF	TGTGCCAGTAGCCCCCGGACAGGTTGGAATGAGCAGTTCTTC